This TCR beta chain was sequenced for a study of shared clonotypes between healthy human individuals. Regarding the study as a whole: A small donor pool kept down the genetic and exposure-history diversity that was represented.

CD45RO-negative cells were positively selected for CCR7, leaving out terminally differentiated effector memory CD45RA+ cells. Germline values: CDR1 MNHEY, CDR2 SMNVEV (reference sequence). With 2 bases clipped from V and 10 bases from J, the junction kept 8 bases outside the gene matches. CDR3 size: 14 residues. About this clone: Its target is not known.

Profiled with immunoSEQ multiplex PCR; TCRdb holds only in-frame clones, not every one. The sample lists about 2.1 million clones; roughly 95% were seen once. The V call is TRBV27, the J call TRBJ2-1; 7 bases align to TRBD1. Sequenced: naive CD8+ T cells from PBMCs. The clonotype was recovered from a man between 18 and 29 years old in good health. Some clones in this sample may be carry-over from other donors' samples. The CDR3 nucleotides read TGTGCCAGCAGTTTAATCGACAGGGAAAGGGAGCAGTTCTTC. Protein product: CASSLIDREREQFF.